This T cell receptor beta chain comes out of a study of cytomegalovirus exposure and HLA in healthy donors. As for the study in general: Out of around 360 genotyped donors, approximately 84% belonged to the Caucasian-associated ancestry cluster. Study findings and constraints: Common viral pathogens were later found to be apparently linked to several of the most significant clusters. Within an earlier analysis, most TCR beta V segments proved productive either about 87% or about 30% of the time.

Use of 60 Vbeta and 13 Jbeta primers characterized the PCR. Sequenced by immunoSEQ multiplex PCR; TCRdb stores in-frame clones only, minus some. The data contain about 140,000 clones, roughly 76% of them seen just once; the ten biggest clones take up less than 1.5%. The CDR3 loop spans 15 amino acids. Trimming cost V 0 bases and J 7 bases, with 13 bases left between them. The germline CDR1 and CDR2 sequences are MNHEY and SMNVEV (reference sequence). Concerning this clone: The antigen is not known.

The clonotype comes from a female donor in good health and CMV-seronegative. The gene calls are TRBV27 and TRBJ1-5; D is ambiguous. Sequencing used PBMCs. CDR3 loop: CASSLSAGLGQPQHF. The CDR3 DNA sequence: TGTGCCAGCAGTTTATCGGCGGGTCTCGGACAGCCCCAGCATTTT.